This TCR beta chain stems from a study of T cells expressing NK-cell markers. TCRdb reprocessed the 5' RACE reads and keeps a single row for each CDR3 protein, giving no DNA. The table lists about 160,000 distinct CDR3 sequences. The CDR3 length is 14 residues. Germline CDR1 reads DFQATT; CDR2 reads SNEGSKA (reference sequence). This chain connects TRBV20-1 to TRBJ2-7; TCRdb's D call of TRBD1 is untestable without DNA. Sequenced: blood T cells: a sorted CD56 or NKG2C T cell subset, CD4+ or CD8+ T cells, or bulk PBMC T cells (not recorded which). The TCR comes from a man aged 18-69 years in good health. The CDR3 loop is CSARGDRVLYEQYF.